This T cell receptor (beta chain) appears in the sequencing data of a study of blood T cell repertoires in COVID-19. Authors' processing steps: Cell counts per sample came from amplifying reference gene primers. Here immunoSEQ multiplex PCR was the method, and the copy in TCRdb shows in-frame clones only, minus some. The V and J calls and clone size were taken over from that table, and D and trimming were inferred from the DNA. The sample includes around 250,000 clones, around 83% of them seen just once. The V gene lost 1 base and the J gene lost 1 base, with 8 bases spanning the gap. The CDR3 spans 15 residues. Germline CDR1 and CDR2: KGHSH and LQKENI.

The chain is built from TRBV18 and TRBJ1-3; D unclear. The source of this sequence is a man in his forties or fifties with active or convalescent COVID-19. What was sequenced was peripheral blood. CDR3 region: CASSPQEVSGNTIYF. Written as DNA, the CDR3 is TGTGCCAGCTCACCACAGGAGGTTTCTGGAAACACCATATATTTT.